The 24 T cell receptor beta chains in this list originate from one sample, sequenced in a study of PD-1 blockade in classical Hodgkin lymphoma (dated by TCRdb to about 2020). Library preparation employed the immunoSEQ multiplex PCR assay. Held by TCRdb, this immuneACCESS table contains in-frame sequences only and omits some clones. Under half of the omission traces to an unresolved V gene where checked; the cause of the rest is unknown. The sample records about 40,000 clones, 80% to 90% of which are singletons. Of the sample, about 9% is held by the ten largest clones. The time point label on this specimen signifies: cycle 1 day 1 (C1D1), immediately before nivolumab initiation. Relapse after autologous stem cell transplantation had occurred in all trial patients, and cohorts A, B and C were distinguished by prior brentuximab vedotin exposure. The input for sequencing was peripheral blood mononuclear cells (PBMCs), taken at baseline. The receptor set was obtained from a human donor with classical Hodgkin lymphoma.

J is TRBJ2-5 and V is TRBV6-6; D possibly uses TRBD1 or TRBD2 (5 bases each). Trimming shortened V by 5 bases and J by 1 base, and 17 bases separated the two germline ends. The CDR3 is made up of 16 amino acids. CDR1 is MNHNY and CDR2 is SVGAGI in the germline V gene (reference sequence). CDR3 nucleotide sequence: TGTGCCAGCAGTCCTACAGGACTGGGGCTCCAAGAGACCCAGTACTTC. This gives the protein CASSPTGLGLQETQYF.

This sequence joins TRBV7-9 and TRBJ1-1; the D gene is possibly TRBD1 (6 bases). This CDR3 has 13 amino acids. Per the germline V gene, CDR1 is SEHNR and CDR2 is FQNEAQ (reference sequence). Trimming stripped 2 bases from V and 5 bases from J, with 9 bases between. DNA for the CDR3: TGTGCCAGCAGCTTAAACAGGGCAACTGAAGCTTTCTTT. This translates into CASSLNRATEAFF. The whole variable domain, remainder taken from reference TRBV7-9 and TRBJ1-1, is DTGVSQNPRHKITKRGQNVTFRCDPISEHNRLYWYRQTLGQGPEFLTYFQNEAQLEKSRLLSDRFSAERPKGSFSTLEIQRTEQGDSAMYLCASSLNRATEAFFGQGTRLTVV.

V gene TRBV5-1 combines with J gene TRBJ2-7; 9 nucleotides align to TRBD2. The germline V gene encodes CDR1 SGHRS and CDR2 YFSETQ. The CDR3 has 14 amino acids. J lost 3 bases, V lost 4 bases, and 5 bases had no gene match. The CDR3 DNA reads as TGCGCCAGCAGCGGTAGCGGGAGCCTCTACGAGCAGTACTTC. This encodes CASSGSGSLYEQYF.

This chain links TRBV6-1 with TRBJ2-3; TRBD2 is a possible D gene (6 bases). CDR1 and CDR2 (germline): MNHNS, SASEGT. The CDR3 length is 16 residues. V was cut by 0 bases and J by 2 bases, with 12 bases left in between. This CDR3 is CASSEAKRAYTDTQYF. The DNA for the CDR3 is TGTGCCAGCAGTGAAGCGAAGCGGGCTTACACAGATACGCAGTATTTT.

The V and J genes are TRBV7-3 and TRBJ2-3; weak D call: TRBD2 (7 bases). Germline values: CDR1 SGHTA, CDR2 FQGTGA. V was pared by 4 bases and J by 8 bases, with 22 bases between. The CDR3 contains 16 residues. CDR3 sequence: CASSSPGGGPGGTQYF. CDR3 bases: TGTGCCAGCAGCTCCCCTGGGGGGGGCCCCGGGGGTACGCAGTATTTT.

This chain joins TRBV7-6 and TRBJ2-2, with 8 bases identical to TRBD1. J gave up 5 bases and V 5 bases, and 13 bases lay outside the gene matches. The CDR3 loop spans 17 amino acids. The germline gives CDR1 SGHVS, CDR2 FNYEAQ. CDR3 bases: TGTGCCAGCAGCCCCATCGGGACAGGCGTCCTTACCGGGGAGCTGTTTTTT. Its protein product is CASSPIGTGVLTGELFF.

The chain combines TRBV6-6 with TRBJ1-5; D is unresolved. Germline V gene sequence: CDR1 MNHNY, CDR2 SVGAGI (reference sequence). This CDR3 has 15 amino acids. Trimming cost V 4 bases and J 0 bases, with 10 bases left between them. CDR3 amino acids: CASSLYRYSNQPQHF. The CDR3 coding sequence is TGTGCCAGCAGTTTATACAGATATAGCAATCAGCCCCAGCATTTT.

This chain's CDR3 is CASRTTVQETQYF. The CDR3 DNA reads as TGTGCCAGCAGGACGACAGTACAAGAGACCCAGTACTTC. The chain joins TRBV6-5 to TRBJ2-5; tentatively, D is TRBD1 (5 bases). The germline V and J ends were trimmed by 6 bases and 2 bases, with 10 bases remaining between them. This CDR3 is 13 amino acids long. Germline V gives CDR1 MNHEY, CDR2 SVGAGI.

As concerns this clone: The germline gene is not matched at one end of the junction; a read error may be the cause. The chain employs TRBV6-1 and TRBJ2-7, with D perhaps TRBD2 (5 bases). Germline CDR1 reads MNHNS; CDR2 reads SASEGT. This CDR3 contains 13 residues. CDR3 amino acids: CASAGGFFYGQYF. The DNA of the CDR3 is TGTGCCAGCGCCGGCGGGTTTTTCTACGGGCAGTACTTC.

The rearrangement uses TRBV7-9 and TRBJ2-2; D possibly uses TRBD1 or TRBD2 (6 bases each). The CDR3 spans 15 residues. In germline, CDR1 is SEHNR, CDR2 FQNEAQ (reference sequence). V was trimmed by 4 bases and J by 0 bases, leaving 9 bases between them. The CDR3 DNA sequence: TGTGCCAGCAGCTCAAGGGGGGCGAACACCGGGGAGCTGTTTTTT. As protein: CASSSRGANTGELFF.

The DNA for the CDR3 is TGTGCCAGCAGCGAAAGTGTGGTTGAGACCCAGTACTTC. It specifies CASSESVVETQYF. This chain links TRBV9 with TRBJ2-5; no firm D call. CDR1 is SGDLS and CDR2 is YYNGEE in the germline V gene. V lost 3 bases, J lost 5 bases, and 11 bases lay in between. CDR3 size: 13 residues.

The genes are TRBV30 and TRBJ2-1; possible D gene TRBD2, 6 bases. The V gene's germline CDR1 is GTSNPN and CDR2 SVGIG (reference sequence). This CDR3 spans 15 amino acids. V lost 0 bases and J lost 3, with 12 bases in between. Here the CDR3 DNA reads TGTGCCTGGAGTGTACCCGGGAGTTACTACAATGAGCAGTTCTTC. It yields the protein CAWSVPGSYYNEQFF.

This chain connects TRBV5-8 to TRBJ1-2; the D gene is possibly TRBD1 (5 bases). Trimming left V 6 bases short and J 7 bases short, with 19 bases between. The CDR3 totals 14 residues. The germline CDR1 and CDR2 sequences are SGHTS and YDEGEE. CDR3 in amino acids: CASNVGFGQRGYTF. CDR3 bases: TGTGCCAGCAATGTTGGGTTCGGACAACGTGGCTACACCTTC.

The chain is built from TRBV10-3 and TRBJ1-1, with 11 bases that match TRBD1. Germline-derived CDR1 and CDR2 are ENHRY and SYGVKD. This CDR3 is 15 amino acids long. Trimming removed 3 bases from V and 4 bases from J; junction bases left unmatched: 4. The chain's CDR3 is CAISDGTGGRTEAFF. CDR3 DNA sequence: TGTGCCATCAGTGACGGGACAGGGGGTCGCACTGAAGCTTTCTTT.

This chain connects TRBV11-2 to TRBJ2-7; D might be TRBD1 or TRBD2, each matching 6 bases. This CDR3 region has 14 residues. V was clipped by 5 bases and J by 3 bases, with 14 bases between them. The germline CDR1 and CDR2 sequences are SGHAT and FQNNGV. The CDR3 DNA sequence: TGTGCCAGCAGCCCCGGTGGGGGGCTCTACGAGCAGTACTTC. Its translation is CASSPGGGLYEQYF.

The V and J genes are TRBV15 and TRBJ2-7, with a possible D match to TRBD1 (6 bases). Germline V gene data show CDR1 as LNHNV and CDR2 as YYDKDF (reference sequence). The CDR3 is 14 residues long. V lost 5 bases to trimming and J lost 2 bases, with 13 bases between them. CDR3 sequence reads: CATSHAGVTYEQYF. In DNA form, the CDR3 reads TGTGCCACCAGCCACGCAGGGGTAACCTACGAGCAGTACTTC.

The V call is TRBV1, the J call TRBJ1-1. TRBV1 has pseudogene status. This CDR3 comprises 13 residues. The CDR3 nucleotides read TGCACCAGCAGCCAAGAATGGAGGAGGGGAGCTTTCTTT. This encodes CTSSQEWRRGAFF.

The chain recombines TRBV5-1 with TRBJ2-7; 7 nucleotides line up with TRBD1. From germline, CDR1 is SGHRS and CDR2 YFSETQ. The CDR3 is made up of 15 amino acids. Losses at the gene ends were 0 bases for V and 2 bases for J; bases not matched to a gene: 5. CDR3: CASSLGAGGTYEQYF. The CDR3 DNA sequence: TGCGCCAGCAGCTTGGGGGCAGGGGGTACCTACGAGCAGTACTTC.

This clone has just one count. The V gene is TRBV7-6, the J gene TRBJ1-2, with a tentative D call TRBD1 (5 bases). Trimming stripped 1 base from V and 3 bases from J, with 18 bases between. Germline V gene lookup returns CDR1 SGHVS and CDR2 FNYEAQ. The CDR3 covers 17 residues. The CDR3 DNA reads as TGTGCCAGCAGCTTAGGGGGGACTTCGCCGCTCTACTATGGCTACACCTTC. Its translation: CASSLGGTSPLYYGYTF.

The chain employs TRBV5-1 and TRBJ2-3; D call uncertain. CDR3 length: 13 amino acids. In germline, CDR1 is SGHRS, CDR2 YFSETQ. Trimming removed 4 bases from V and 4 bases from J, with 10 bases in between. The CDR3 nucleotides read TGCGCCAGCAGCCCCCCGACATCAGATACGCAGTATTTT. Encoded protein: CASSPPTSDTQYF.

CDR3: CASRPGTVYEQYF. CDR3 sequence (DNA): TGTGCCAGCAGACCCGGGACGGTCTACGAGCAGTACTTC. The chain recombines TRBV6-5 with TRBJ2-7; D may correspond to TRBD1 or TRBD2 (5 bases each). Germline loops: CDR1 MNHEY, CDR2 SVGAGI. V was cut by 6 bases and J by 3 bases, with 12 bases left in between. The CDR3 is 13 amino acids.

J is TRBJ1-1 and V is TRBV4-1; D is possibly TRBD1 (5 bases). The CDR3 covers 17 residues. Germline CDR1 reads MGHRA; CDR2 reads YSYEKL. Trimming took off 1 base at V and 1 base at J, with 16 bases between the two ends. The CDR3, as DNA: TGCGCCAGCAGCCAAGCGAGACAGTTGGGGGGGAACACTGAAGCTTTCTTT. This encodes CASSQARQLGGNTEAFF.

V usage is TRBV18 and J usage is TRBJ2-1; D unresolved. This CDR3 is built from 15 residues. The germline gives CDR1 KGHSH, CDR2 LQKENI. V was trimmed by 3 bases and J by 7 bases, leaving 16 bases between them. CDR3 sequence: CASSPFTGAPNEQFF. Written as DNA, the CDR3 is TGTGCCAGCTCACCCTTTACTGGAGCGCCGAATGAGCAGTTCTTC.

This chain joins TRBV18 and TRBJ2-1; D remains unclear. Germline assignment: CDR1 KGHSH and CDR2 LQKENI. The CDR3 loop spans 13 amino acids. The ends were cut back, 6 bases at V and 10 bases at J, with 16 bases in the middle. The CDR3 nucleotides read TGTGCCAGCTCCAAGACTGGAGCATGGGAGCAGTTCTTC. Protein sequence: CASSKTGAWEQFF.